The table lists the clone carrying this T cell receptor (beta chain) with a few counts. Libraries were prepared by immunoSEQ multiplex PCR; TCRdb keeps only in-frame clonotypes and omits some of them. Among 150,000 to 200,000 clones, 80% to 90% were seen once, and the ten largest hold 1.5% to 2%. The ends were cut back, 0 bases at V and 8 bases at J, with 23 bases in the middle. Germline CDR1 SGHRS, CDR2 YFSETQ. The CDR3 has 17 amino acids. The sample originates from a study of blood T cell repertoires in COVID-19. The specimen sequenced was peripheral blood. The V and J genes are TRBV5-1 and TRBJ1-2; D gene unclear. The sequence came from a man younger than 35 who had recovered from COVID-19. DNA for the CDR3: TGCGCCAGCAGCTTGGACCCTGCGGGCAGCCCTGCGTACGGCTACACCTTC. Its translation is CASSLDPAGSPAYGYTF.